This TCR beta chain was identified in a study of T cell responses to AZD1222 COVID-19 vaccine. The protocol was immunoSEQ multiplex PCR, while the TCRdb copy is restricted to in-frame clones and leaves out a portion. The sample records more than 95,000 clones, roughly 91% being singletons. General study points: Researchers took repertoire samples only after the peak T cell response had come. Donors, mostly white British, included more females; clonal diversity was possibly underestimated.

V dropped 5 bases and J dropped 4 bases, with 17 bases sitting between them. The CDR3 covers 15 residues. The germline V gene encodes CDR1 SGHRS and CDR2 YFSETQ. Turning to this clone: The antigen is unknown.

V usage is TRBV5-1 and J usage is TRBJ2-3; weak D call: TRBD1 (5 bases). The TCR comes from an adult in good health. Sequenced material: peripheral blood, taken on day 0 of AZD1222 vaccination. The CDR3 is CASRVQVPSADTQYF. The CDR3 DNA sequence: TGCGCCAGCAGGGTACAGGTTCCGTCCGCAGATACGCAGTATTTT.